These 7 T cell receptor beta chains were sequenced from one sample in a study of blood T cell repertoires in COVID-19. Sequencing was performed with immunoSEQ multiplex PCR; in TCRdb, only in-frame clones are kept and a portion is missing. The data show some 490,000 clones, with approximately 83% seen just once and approximately 2.9% held by the top ten. Sequenced input: peripheral blood. These receptor sequences come from a human donor in a cohort sampled during active COVID-19.

This clone was recorded a few times. The genes are TRBV18 and TRBJ1-1, with D perhaps TRBD1 (5 bases). The CDR3 runs 17 residues. Germline V gene data show CDR1 as KGHSH and CDR2 as LQKENI. V dropped 2 bases and J dropped 1 base, with 17 bases sitting between them. This CDR3 reads CASSPYSQALSNTEAFF. In DNA form, the CDR3 reads TGTGCCAGCTCACCATATTCACAGGCTTTGTCGAACACTGAAGCTTTCTTT.

The rearrangement uses TRBV6-1 and TRBJ2-7; D possibly corresponds to TRBD2 (5 bases). Germline CDR1 MNHNS, CDR2 SASEGT. V shed 2 bases and J shed 2 bases, with 19 bases lying between them. This CDR3 has 17 amino acids. The CDR3 DNA follows: TGTGCCAGCAGTGAAATAGCGCTCTTTGTCAGTACCTACGAGCAGTACTTC. Its protein is CASSEIALFVSTYEQYF.

The chain joins TRBV21-1 to TRBJ2-5; TRBD2 is taken as the D call from the table, unchecked against the DNA. TRBV21-1 is a known pseudogene. The length of the CDR3 is 15 residues. The CDR3 spells CASSMRTSPPETQYF. DNA for the CDR3: TGTGCCAGCAGCATGAGGACTAGCCCTCCCGAGACCCAGTACTTC.

The rearrangement joins TRBV7-3 to TRBJ1-1; possible D gene TRBD1, 6 bases. The V end was cut by 4 bases, the J end by 4 bases, with 10 bases between. The germline V gene has CDR1 SGHTA and CDR2 FQGTGA. The CDR3 spans 13 residues. The CDR3 DNA reads as TGTGCCAGCAGCTCGGCACAGGGCACTGAAGCTTTCTTT. This gives the protein CASSSAQGTEAFF.

The DNA of the CDR3 is TGTGCCAGTAGATTACATAGCAATCAGCCCCAGCATTTT. Translated, it gives CASRLHSNQPQHF. V gene TRBV19 combines with J gene TRBJ1-5; the D is unclear. This CDR3 has 13 amino acids. Germline assignment: CDR1 LNHDA and CDR2 SQIVND (reference sequence). Trimming cost V 6 bases and J 0 bases, with 6 bases left between them.

The V call is TRBV13, the J call TRBJ1-2; TRBD1 aligns across 7 bases. Per germline, CDR1 PRHDT and CDR2 FYEKMQ (reference sequence). Trimming at V came to 6 bases and at J to 7 bases, leaving 11 bases not matched to a gene. The length of the CDR3 is 14 residues. CDR3 in amino acids: CASRSDRHEGGYTF. Here the CDR3 DNA reads TGTGCCAGCAGATCGGACAGGCATGAGGGTGGCTACACCTTC.

The chain employs TRBV19 and TRBJ2-1; TRBD1 might be the D (5 bases). The CDR3 is 14 residues long. Germline lookup yields CDR1 LNHDA and CDR2 SQIVND (reference sequence). V gave up 0 bases and J gave up 7 bases, with 10 bases separating them. The CDR3 region has the DNA TGTGCCAGTAGTATAGATATAGGGGTAAATGAGCAGTTCTTC. This translates into CASSIDIGVNEQFF.